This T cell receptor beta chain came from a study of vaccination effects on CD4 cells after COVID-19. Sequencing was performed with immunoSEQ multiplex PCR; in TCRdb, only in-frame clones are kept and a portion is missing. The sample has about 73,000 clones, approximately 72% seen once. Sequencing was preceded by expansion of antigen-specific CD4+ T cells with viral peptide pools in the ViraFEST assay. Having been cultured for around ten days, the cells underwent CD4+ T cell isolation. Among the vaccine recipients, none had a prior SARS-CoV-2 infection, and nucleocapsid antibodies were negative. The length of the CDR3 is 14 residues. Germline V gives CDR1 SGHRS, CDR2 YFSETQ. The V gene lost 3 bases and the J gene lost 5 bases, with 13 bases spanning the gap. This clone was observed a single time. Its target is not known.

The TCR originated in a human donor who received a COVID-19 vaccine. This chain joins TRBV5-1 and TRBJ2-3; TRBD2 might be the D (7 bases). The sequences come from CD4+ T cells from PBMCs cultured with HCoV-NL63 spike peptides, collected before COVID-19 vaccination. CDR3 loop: CASSSLGGEDTQYF. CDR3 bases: TGCGCCAGCAGCTCGTTAGGGGGGGAAGATACGCAGTATTTT.